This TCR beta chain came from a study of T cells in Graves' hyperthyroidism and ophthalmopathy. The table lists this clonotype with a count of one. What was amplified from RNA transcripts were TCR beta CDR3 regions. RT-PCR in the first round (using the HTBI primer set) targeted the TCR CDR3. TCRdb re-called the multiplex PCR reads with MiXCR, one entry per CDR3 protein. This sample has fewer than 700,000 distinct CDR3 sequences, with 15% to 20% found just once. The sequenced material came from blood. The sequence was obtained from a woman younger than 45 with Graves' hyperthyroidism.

The CDR3 spells CASRGTGGRNQPQHF. For the CDR3, the DNA is TGTGCCAGCAGGGGGACAGGGGGCCGGAATCAGCCCCAGCATTTT. The rearrangement uses TRBV12-3 or TRBV12-4 and TRBJ1-5, with 12 bases aligning to TRBD1. The CDR3 runs 15 residues. The J segment lost 4 bases and the V segment lost 6 bases, leaving 4 bases of the junction unmatched.